The 15 T cell receptor beta chains below all came from one sample that was sequenced in a study of T cell responses to AZD1222 COVID-19 vaccine. Here immunoSEQ multiplex PCR was the method, and the copy in TCRdb shows in-frame clones only, minus some. The top ten clones hold more than 8.5% of a sample with about 100,000 clones, around 87% of them seen once. Here the sequenced sample was peripheral blood, taken 28 days after the second AZD1222 dose. These TCRs come from an adult who received the AZD1222 COVID-19 vaccine.

The V gene is TRBV30, the J gene TRBJ1-2; D possibly corresponds to TRBD1 (5 bases). V was shortened by 3 bases and J by 4 bases, with 18 bases between the two germline ends. The CDR3 loop spans 15 amino acids. In germline, CDR1 is GTSNPN, CDR2 SVGIG (reference sequence). CDR3 amino acids: CAWSRPPGNFYGYTF. CDR3 bases: TGTGCCTGGAGCCGCCCCCCAGGGAACTTCTATGGCTACACCTTC.

The chain has TRBV19 and TRBJ1-1; a weak D match, TRBD1 (5 bases). Per germline, CDR1 LNHDA and CDR2 SQIVND (reference sequence). CDR3 length: 13 amino acids. Trimming pared 3 bases from V and 2 bases from J, leaving 7 bases between. CDR3 sequence reads: CASSMRGNTEAFF. In DNA, the CDR3 is TGTGCCAGTAGTATGAGGGGAAACACTGAAGCTTTCTTT.

This chain uses TRBV7-2 with TRBJ2-1; 14 nucleotides align to TRBD2. Germline CDR1 SGHTA, CDR2 FQGNSA. The V segment lost 4 bases and the J segment 12 bases; nucleotides outside the gene matches: 2. CDR3 length: 13 residues. The CDR3 spells CASSYGTSGGQFF. The DNA of the CDR3 is TGTGCCAGCAGCTACGGGACTAGCGGGGGGCAGTTCTTC.

The rearrangement joins TRBV28 to TRBJ1-6, with 10 bases lining up with TRBD1. CDR1 is MDHEN and CDR2 is SYDVKM in the germline V gene. The CDR3 covers 17 residues. Losses at the gene ends were 7 bases for V and 6 bases for J; bases not matched to a gene: 12. Here the CDR3 reads CASKSGTGVIGNSPLHF. The DNA for the CDR3 is TGTGCCAGCAAGTCCGGGACAGGGGTTATAGGTAATTCACCCCTCCACTTT.

As to this clone: The junction does not match germline at one end; this may be a read error. The chain couples TRBV6-2 or TRBV6-3 to TRBJ2-7; tentatively, D is TRBD2 (6 bases). The germline V gene encodes CDR1 MNHEY and CDR2 SVGEGT. The length of the CDR3 is 15 residues. The CDR3 DNA reads as TGTGCCAGCAGTCCGGGACTCCCTCTTGGCTACGGGCAGTACTTC. Its protein is CASSPGLPLGYGQYF.

The DNA for the CDR3 is TGTGCCACCAGCAGAGGAGTGGGGACGGATACGCAGTATTTT. It translates to CATSRGVGTDTQYF. The rearrangement links TRBV15 to TRBJ2-3; the D call may be TRBD1 or TRBD2 (5 bases each). The V end was cut by 1 base, the J end by 6 bases, with 11 bases between. The germline CDR1 and CDR2 sequences are LNHNV and YYDKDF (reference sequence). The CDR3 runs 14 residues.

V and J are TRBV2 and TRBJ2-7, with TRBD2 as a possible D gene (6 bases). The CDR3 is 14 residues long. The ends were cut back, 5 bases at V and 7 bases at J, with 18 bases in the middle. The germline CDR1 and CDR2 sequences are SNHLY and FYNNEI. CDR3 loop: CASSWEEGVGEQYF. CDR3 nucleotides: TGTGCCAGCAGTTGGGAGGAGGGAGTAGGAGAGCAGTACTTC.

The chain is built from TRBV24-1 and TRBJ2-1, with no clear D. The germline V and J ends were trimmed by 3 bases and 6 bases, with 17 bases remaining between them. The CDR3 sequence is 16 residues long. In germline, CDR1 is KGHDR, CDR2 SFDVKD. CDR3 amino acids: CATSDAQATVFNEQFF. The CDR3 nucleotides read TGTGCCACCAGTGATGCCCAGGCAACGGTTTTCAATGAGCAGTTCTTC.

The chain recombines TRBV9 with TRBJ1-2; a weak D match, TRBD1 (6 bases). Trimming left V 0 bases short and J 4 bases short, with 13 bases between. Germline lookup yields CDR1 SGDLS and CDR2 YYNGEE. CDR3 length: 15 amino acids. The CDR3 DNA reads as TGTGCCAGCAGCGTAGTTATGGGGGCGTCCTATGGCTACACCTTC. This gives the protein CASSVVMGASYGYTF.

V gene TRBV7-9 combines with J gene TRBJ1-1; 7 bases match TRBD1. This CDR3 is built from 13 residues. The germline V gene has CDR1 SEHNR and CDR2 FQNEAQ (reference sequence). With V trimmed by 3 bases and J by 6 bases, 4 bases remained unmatched. CDR3 sequence (DNA): TGTGCCAGCAGCTTCCCTAGGGGGCCTGAAGCTTTCTTT. Its protein is CASSFPRGPEAFF.

The DNA of the CDR3 is TGTGCCAGTCGTCCCCCCAGCGGGAGCGTCTACGAGCAGTACTTC. This sequence encodes CASRPPSGSVYEQYF. V is TRBV19 and J is TRBJ2-7; TRBD2 agrees at 8 bases. The germline V gene encodes CDR1 LNHDA and CDR2 SQIVND (reference sequence). The junction had 12 bases not matched to a gene; V was cut back by 8 bases and J by 3 bases. This CDR3 region has 15 residues.

The count of this clone is one. V is TRBV5-1 and J is TRBJ2-1, with 7 nucleotides matching TRBD1. V trimming: 4 bases; J trimming: 6 bases; junction bases outside the gene matches: 7. The CDR3 is made up of 14 amino acids. Germline CDR1 is SGHRS and CDR2 is YFSETQ. In DNA, the CDR3 is TGCGCCAGCAGCACCGGGACAGAGGGCAATGAGCAGTTCTTC. Amino acids: CASSTGTEGNEQFF.

This clone was detected once. The J gene is TRBJ1-5, the V gene TRBV12-2; TRBD1, the D gene given by the table, was not confirmed from the DNA. TRBV12-2 is deemed a pseudogene. This CDR3 comprises 14 residues. The CDR3 DNA sequence: TGTGCAAGTCGCTTACAGGGGGCTGGTCAGCCCCAGCATTTT. This encodes CASRLQGAGQPQHF.

The rearrangement uses TRBV7-2 and TRBJ2-1; 7 bases line up with TRBD1. The CDR3 is made up of 15 amino acids. Unmatched junction bases numbered 8, after V lost 6 bases and J lost 3 bases. Per the germline V gene, CDR1 is SGHTA and CDR2 is FQGNSA. The CDR3 region has the DNA TGTGCCAGCAGAACGACCGGGACAGACTACAATGAGCAGTTCTTC. This translates into CASRTTGTDYNEQFF.

V gene TRBV7-2 combines with J gene TRBJ2-1, with TRBD2 matching over 10 bases. The CDR3 contains 16 residues. J was trimmed by 7 bases and V by 0 bases; bases with no gene match: 6. Germline loops: CDR1 SGHTA, CDR2 FQGNSA. The CDR3 loop reads CASSLAALAGVNEQFF. The CDR3 DNA is TGTGCCAGCAGCTTAGCAGCGCTAGCGGGAGTTAATGAGCAGTTCTTC.